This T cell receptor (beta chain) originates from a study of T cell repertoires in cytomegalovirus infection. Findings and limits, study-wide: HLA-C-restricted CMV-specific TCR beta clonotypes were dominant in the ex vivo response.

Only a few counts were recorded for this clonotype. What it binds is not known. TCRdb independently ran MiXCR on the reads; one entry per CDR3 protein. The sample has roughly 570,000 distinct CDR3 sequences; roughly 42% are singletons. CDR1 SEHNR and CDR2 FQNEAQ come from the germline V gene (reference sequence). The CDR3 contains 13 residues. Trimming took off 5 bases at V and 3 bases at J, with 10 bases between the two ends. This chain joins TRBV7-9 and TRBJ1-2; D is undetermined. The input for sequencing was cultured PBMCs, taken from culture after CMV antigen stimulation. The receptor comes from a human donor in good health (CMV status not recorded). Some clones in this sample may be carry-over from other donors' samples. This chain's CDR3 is CASSPIDHYGYTF. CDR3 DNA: TGTGCCAGCAGCCCAATTGATCACTATGGCTACACCTTC. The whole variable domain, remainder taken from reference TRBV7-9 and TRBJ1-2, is DTGVSQNPRHKITKRGQNVTFRCDPISEHNRLYWYRQTLGQGPEFLTYFQNEAQLEKSRLLSDRFSAERPKGSFSTLEIQRTEQGDSAMYLCASSPIDHYGYTFGSGTRLTVV.